The present entry profiles one T cell receptor beta chain with its context. This record belongs to a study of technical replicates of blood from a handful of donors. This CDR3 region has 16 residues. V lost 5 bases, J lost 3 bases, and 16 bases lay in between. Germline assignment: CDR1 SGHTA and CDR2 FQGTGA. Profiled with immunoSEQ multiplex PCR; TCRdb holds only in-frame clones, not every one. The table has roughly 85,000 clones, 94% seen once. V usage is TRBV7-3 and J usage is TRBJ2-2; D is perhaps TRBD1 (5 bases). The specimen sequenced was T cells isolated from PBMCs. This sequence was found in a human donor in good health. The DNA for the CDR3 is TGTGCCAGCAGCCGGACCGCAGGGTTCTACACCGGGGAGCTGTTTTTT. As protein: CASSRTAGFYTGELFF.